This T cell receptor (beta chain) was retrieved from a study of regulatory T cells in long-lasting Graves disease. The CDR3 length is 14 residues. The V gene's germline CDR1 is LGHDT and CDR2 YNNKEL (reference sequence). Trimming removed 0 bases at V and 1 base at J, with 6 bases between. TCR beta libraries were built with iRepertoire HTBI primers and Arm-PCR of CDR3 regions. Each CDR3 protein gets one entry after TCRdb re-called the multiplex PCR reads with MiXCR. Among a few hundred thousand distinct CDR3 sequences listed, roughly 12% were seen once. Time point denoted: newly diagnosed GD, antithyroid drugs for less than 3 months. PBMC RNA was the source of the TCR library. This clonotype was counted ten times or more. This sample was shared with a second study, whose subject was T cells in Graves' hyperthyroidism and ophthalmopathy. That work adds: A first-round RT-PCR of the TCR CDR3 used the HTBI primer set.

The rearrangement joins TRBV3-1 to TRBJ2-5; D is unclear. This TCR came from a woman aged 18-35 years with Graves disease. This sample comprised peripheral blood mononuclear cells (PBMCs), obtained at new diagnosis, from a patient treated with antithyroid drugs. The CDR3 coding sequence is TGTGCCAGCAGCCAAGACTACCTCCAAGAGACCCAGTACTTC. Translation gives CASSQDYLQETQYF.